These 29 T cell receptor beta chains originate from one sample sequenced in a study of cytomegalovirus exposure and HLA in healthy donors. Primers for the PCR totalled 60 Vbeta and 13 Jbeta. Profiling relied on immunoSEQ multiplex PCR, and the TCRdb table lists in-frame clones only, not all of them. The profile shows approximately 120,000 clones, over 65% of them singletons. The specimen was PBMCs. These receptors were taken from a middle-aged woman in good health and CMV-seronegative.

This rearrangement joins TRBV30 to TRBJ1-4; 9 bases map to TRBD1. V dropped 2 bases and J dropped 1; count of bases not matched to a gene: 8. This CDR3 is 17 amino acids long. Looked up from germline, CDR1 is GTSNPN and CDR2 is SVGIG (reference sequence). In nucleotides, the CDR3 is TGTGCCTGGAGTCCCTTGGGACAGGGCGAAACTAATGAAAAACTGTTTTTT. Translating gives CAWSPLGQGETNEKLFF.

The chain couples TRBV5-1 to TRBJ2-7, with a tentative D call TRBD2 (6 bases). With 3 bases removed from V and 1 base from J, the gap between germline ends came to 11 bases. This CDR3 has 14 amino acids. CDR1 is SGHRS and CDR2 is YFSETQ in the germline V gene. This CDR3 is CASSSTGTSYEQYF. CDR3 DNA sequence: TGCGCCAGCAGCTCGACCGGGACTTCCTACGAGCAGTACTTC.

CDR3 coding DNA: TGCGCCAGCAGCCAAGTCGGGGGTAGCGGGAGGGGCTACGAGCAGTACTTC. Its protein product is CASSQVGGSGRGYEQYF. V is TRBV4-3 and J is TRBJ2-7; 11 nucleotides agree with TRBD2. Per germline, CDR1 LGHNA and CDR2 YSLEER. This CDR3 contains 17 residues. V lost 1 base to trimming and J lost 3 bases; unmatched junction nucleotides: 8.

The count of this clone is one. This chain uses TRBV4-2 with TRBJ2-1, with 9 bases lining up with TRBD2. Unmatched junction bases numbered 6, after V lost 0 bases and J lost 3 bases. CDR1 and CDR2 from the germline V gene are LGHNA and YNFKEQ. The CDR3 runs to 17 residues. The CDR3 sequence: CASSQDSRSGSYNEQFF. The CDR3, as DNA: TGTGCCAGCAGCCAAGATAGTCGTAGCGGGAGCTACAATGAGCAGTTCTTC.

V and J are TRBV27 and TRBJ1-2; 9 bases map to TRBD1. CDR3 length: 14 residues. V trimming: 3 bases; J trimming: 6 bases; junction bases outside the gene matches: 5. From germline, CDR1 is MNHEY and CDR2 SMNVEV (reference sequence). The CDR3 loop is CASSFGDRVNGYTF. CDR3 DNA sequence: TGTGCCAGCAGTTTCGGGGACAGGGTCAATGGCTACACCTTC.

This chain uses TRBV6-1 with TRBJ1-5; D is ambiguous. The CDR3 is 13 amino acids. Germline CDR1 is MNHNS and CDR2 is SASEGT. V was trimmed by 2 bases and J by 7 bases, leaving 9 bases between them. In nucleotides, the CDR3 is TGTGCCAGCAGTGAAAGAGAAATCCAGCCCCAGCATTTT. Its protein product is CASSEREIQPQHF.

The CDR3 DNA sequence: TGTGCCAGTAGGGGGCAGGGGCCTTATTACAATGAGCAGTTCTTC. Its protein is CASRGQGPYYNEQFF. The genes are TRBV19 and TRBJ2-1, with D tentatively TRBD1 (6 bases). The ends were cut back, 6 bases at V and 4 bases at J, with 16 bases in the middle. The CDR3 has 15 residues. Germline-derived CDR1 and CDR2 are LNHDA and SQIVND (reference sequence).

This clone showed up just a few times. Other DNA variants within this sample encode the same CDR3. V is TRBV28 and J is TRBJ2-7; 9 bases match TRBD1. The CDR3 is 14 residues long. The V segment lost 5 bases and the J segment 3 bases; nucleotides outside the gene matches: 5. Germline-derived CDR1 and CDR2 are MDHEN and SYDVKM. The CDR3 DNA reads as TGTGCCAGCAGTAGCACAGGGGGCGGCTACGAGCAGTACTTC. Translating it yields CASSSTGGGYEQYF.

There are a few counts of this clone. In nucleotides, the CDR3 is TGTGCCAGCAGCCCGCGGCGGCTAGCGGAATCCTACGAGCAGTACTTC. This codes for CASSPRRLAESYEQYF. The genes are TRBV13 and TRBJ2-7; TRBD2 matches 7 bases. J was trimmed by 1 base and V by 5 bases; bases with no gene match: 11. In germline, CDR1 is PRHDT, CDR2 FYEKMQ (reference sequence). The CDR3 consists of 16 residues.

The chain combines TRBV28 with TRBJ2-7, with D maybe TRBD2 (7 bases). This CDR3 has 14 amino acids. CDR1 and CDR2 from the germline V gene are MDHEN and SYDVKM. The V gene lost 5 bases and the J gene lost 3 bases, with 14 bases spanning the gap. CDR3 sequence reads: CASSDRGAVYEQYF. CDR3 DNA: TGTGCCAGCAGTGATCGGGGGGCAGTCTACGAGCAGTACTTC.

The CDR3 DNA follows: TGTGCCACCAGCAGTAGGTGGGCTAGCACAGATACGCAGTATTTT. Amino acid sequence: CATSSRWASTDTQYF. The rearrangement joins TRBV15 to TRBJ2-3, with D hard to call. The CDR3 consists of 15 residues. Per germline, CDR1 LNHNV and CDR2 YYDKDF (reference sequence). Trimming removed 3 bases at V and 0 bases at J, with 10 bases between.

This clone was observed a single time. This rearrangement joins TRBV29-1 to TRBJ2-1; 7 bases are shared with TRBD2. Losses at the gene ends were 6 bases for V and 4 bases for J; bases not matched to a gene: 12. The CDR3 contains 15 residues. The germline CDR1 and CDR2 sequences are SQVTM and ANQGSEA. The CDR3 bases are TGCAGCGTAGCCGGGGGAGGGTTACCATACAATGAGCAGTTCTTC. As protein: CSVAGGGLPYNEQFF.

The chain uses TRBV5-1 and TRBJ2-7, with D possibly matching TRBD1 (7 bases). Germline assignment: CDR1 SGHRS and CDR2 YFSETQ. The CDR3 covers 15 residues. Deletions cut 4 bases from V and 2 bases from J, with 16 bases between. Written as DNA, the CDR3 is TGCGCCAGCAGCGCGGAGACAGGGAGGCCCTACGAGCAGTACTTC. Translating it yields CASSAETGRPYEQYF.

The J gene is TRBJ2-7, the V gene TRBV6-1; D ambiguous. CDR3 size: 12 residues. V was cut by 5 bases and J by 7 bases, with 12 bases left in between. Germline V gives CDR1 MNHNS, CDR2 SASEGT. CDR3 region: CASSLRLREQYF. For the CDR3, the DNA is TGTGCCAGCAGTCTCCGACTGCGGGAGCAGTACTTC.

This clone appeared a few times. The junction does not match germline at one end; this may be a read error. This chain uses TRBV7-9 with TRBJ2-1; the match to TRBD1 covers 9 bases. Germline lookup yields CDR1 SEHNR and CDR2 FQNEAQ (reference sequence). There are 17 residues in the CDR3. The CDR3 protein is CSSSREGQGSSYNEQFF. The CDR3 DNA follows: TGTTCCAGCAGCAGAGAAGGACAGGGGAGCTCCTACAATGAGCAGTTCTTC.

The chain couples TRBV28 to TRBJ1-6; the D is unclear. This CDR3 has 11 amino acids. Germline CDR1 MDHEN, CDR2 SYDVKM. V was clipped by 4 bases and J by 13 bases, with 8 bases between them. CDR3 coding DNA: TGTGCCAGCAGTTACAGACCGCCCCTCCACTTT. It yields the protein CASSYRPPLHF. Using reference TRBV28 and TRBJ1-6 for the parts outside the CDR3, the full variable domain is DVKVTQSSRYLVKRTGEKVFLECVQDMDHENMFWYRQDPGLGLRLIYFSYDVKMKEKGDIPEGYSVSREKKERFSLILESASTNQTSMYLCASSYRPPLHFGNGTRLTVT.

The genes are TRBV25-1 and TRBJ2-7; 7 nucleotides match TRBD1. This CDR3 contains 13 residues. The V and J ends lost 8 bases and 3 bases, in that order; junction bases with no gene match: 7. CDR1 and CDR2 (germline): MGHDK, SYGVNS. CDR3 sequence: CASASGQLYEQYF. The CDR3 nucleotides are TGTGCCAGCGCTTCGGGACAGCTCTACGAGCAGTACTTC.

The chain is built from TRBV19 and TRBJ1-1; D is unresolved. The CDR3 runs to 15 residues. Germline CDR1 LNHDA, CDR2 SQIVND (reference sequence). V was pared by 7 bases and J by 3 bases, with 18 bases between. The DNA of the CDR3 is TGTGCCAGTACCCCGACGACATCCGGCTACACTGAAGCTTTCTTT. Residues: CASTPTTSGYTEAFF.

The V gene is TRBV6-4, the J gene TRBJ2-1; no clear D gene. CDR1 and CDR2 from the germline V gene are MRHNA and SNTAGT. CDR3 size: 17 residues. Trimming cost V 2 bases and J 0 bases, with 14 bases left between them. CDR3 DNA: TGTGCCAGCAGTGACCATTTCGGTCCTAGCTCCTACAATGAGCAGTTCTTC. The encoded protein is CASSDHFGPSSYNEQFF.

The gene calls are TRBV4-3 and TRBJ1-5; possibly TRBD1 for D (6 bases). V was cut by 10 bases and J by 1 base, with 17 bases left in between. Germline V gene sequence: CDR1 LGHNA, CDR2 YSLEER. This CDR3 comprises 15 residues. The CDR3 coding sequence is TGCGCCACCTCCCAGGGGCCCGGGAGCAATCAGCCCCAGCATTTT. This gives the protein CATSQGPGSNQPQHF.

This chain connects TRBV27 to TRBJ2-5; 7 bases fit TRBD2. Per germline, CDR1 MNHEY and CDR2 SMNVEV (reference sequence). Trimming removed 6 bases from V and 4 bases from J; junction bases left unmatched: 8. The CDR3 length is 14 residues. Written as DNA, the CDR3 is TGTGCCAGCAGCCCTCGGGCGGGAGTAGAGACCCAGTACTTC. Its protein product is CASSPRAGVETQYF.

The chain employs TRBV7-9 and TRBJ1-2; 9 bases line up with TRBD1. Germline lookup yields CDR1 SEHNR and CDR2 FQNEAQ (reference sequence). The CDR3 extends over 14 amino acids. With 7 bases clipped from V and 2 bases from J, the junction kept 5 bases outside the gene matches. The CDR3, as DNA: TGTGCCAGCACCCCGGGACAGGGAAACTATGGCTACACCTTC. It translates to CASTPGQGNYGYTF.

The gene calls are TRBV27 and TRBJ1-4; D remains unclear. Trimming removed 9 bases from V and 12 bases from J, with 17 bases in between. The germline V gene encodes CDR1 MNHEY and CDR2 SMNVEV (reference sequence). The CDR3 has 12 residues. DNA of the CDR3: TGTGCCAGTTCCAAGGAGGGTTTGGAACTGTTTTTT. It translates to CASSKEGLELFF.

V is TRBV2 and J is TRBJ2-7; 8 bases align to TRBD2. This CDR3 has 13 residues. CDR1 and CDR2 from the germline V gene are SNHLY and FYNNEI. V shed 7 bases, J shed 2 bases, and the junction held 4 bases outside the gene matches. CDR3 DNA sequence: TGTGCCAGCACCCCGACTAGCGCCTACGAGCAGTACTTC. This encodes CASTPTSAYEQYF. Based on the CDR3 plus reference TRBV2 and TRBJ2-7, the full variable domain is EPEVTQTPSHQVTQMGQEVILRCVPISNHLYFYWYRQILGQKVEFLVSFYNNEISEKSEIFDDQFSVERPDGSNFTLKIRSTKLEDSAMYFCASTPTSAYEQYFGPGTRLTVT.

The CDR3 DNA is TGTGCCAGCTCACCACCGGCAGGTGACGAGCAGTACTTC. Translating gives CASSPPAGDEQYF. The V gene is TRBV18, the J gene TRBJ2-7; no firm D call. The germline V gene has CDR1 KGHSH and CDR2 LQKENI. V lost 0 bases and J lost 5, with 8 bases in between. This CDR3 spans 13 amino acids.

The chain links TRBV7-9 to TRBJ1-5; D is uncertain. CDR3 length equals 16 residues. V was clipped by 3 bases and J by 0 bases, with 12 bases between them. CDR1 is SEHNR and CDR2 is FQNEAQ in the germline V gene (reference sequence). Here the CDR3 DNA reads TGTGCCAGCAGCTTCTTTTCAGGTGGTAGCAATCAGCCCCAGCATTTT. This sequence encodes CASSFFSGGSNQPQHF.

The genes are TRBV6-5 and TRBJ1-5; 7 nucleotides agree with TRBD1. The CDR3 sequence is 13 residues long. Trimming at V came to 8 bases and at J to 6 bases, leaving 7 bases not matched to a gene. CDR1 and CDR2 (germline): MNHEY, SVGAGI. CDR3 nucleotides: TGTGCCAGCGGGCAGGGGGACGGTCAGCCCCAGCATTTT. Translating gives CASGQGDGQPQHF.

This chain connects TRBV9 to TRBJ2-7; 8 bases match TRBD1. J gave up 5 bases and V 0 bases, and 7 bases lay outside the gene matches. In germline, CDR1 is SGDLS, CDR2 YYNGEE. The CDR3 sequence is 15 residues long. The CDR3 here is CASSVDGQGINEQYF. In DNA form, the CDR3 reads TGTGCCAGCAGCGTAGACGGACAGGGAATAAACGAGCAGTACTTC.

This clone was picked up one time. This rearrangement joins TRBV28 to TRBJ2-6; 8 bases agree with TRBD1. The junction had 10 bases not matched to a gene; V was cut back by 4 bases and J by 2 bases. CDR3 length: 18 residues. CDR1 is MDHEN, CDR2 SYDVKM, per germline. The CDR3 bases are TGTGCCAGCAGTTCCAGGACAGGGCGTAGGGCTGGGGCCAACGTCCTGACTTTC. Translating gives CASSSRTGRRAGANVLTF.